This is a list of T cell receptor beta chains from one sample in a study of early T cells in non-severe SARS-CoV-2 infection. TCRdb independently ran MiXCR on the 5' RACE reads; one entry per CDR3 protein. This sample has roughly 90,000 distinct CDR3 sequences, with approximately 15% found just once. Source material: whole blood. The receptors were gathered from an adult who was a healthcare worker with PCR-confirmed SARS-CoV-2 infection or an uninfected control (not recorded which). Both conserved end residues are part of each CDR3. A D gene is named only where the DNA matches it firmly. Some rows have no size entry. The others give once, few or many, or a class for an expanded clone.

clone size,D gene,J gene,V gene,CDR3 protein,CDR3 DNA
.,.,TRBJ1-1,TRBV5-6,CASSLQAGGTEAFF,TGTGCCAGCAGCTTGCAAGCTGGCGGCACTGAAGCTTTCTTT
few,.,TRBJ1-1,TRBV12-5,CASAEITDGEAFF,TGTGCTAGTGCCGAAATCACTGATGGTGAAGCTTTCTTT
.,.,TRBJ2-3,TRBV29-1,CSVARRGDTDTQYF,TGCAGCGTTGCTAGGAGGGGTGACACAGATACGCAGTATTTT
few,.,TRBJ2-3,TRBV6-2/TRBV6-3,CASSYSPLKYSTDTQYF,TGTGCCAGCAGTTACTCCCCTCTGAAATACTCCACAGATACGCAGTATTTT
few,TRBD1,TRBJ2-7,TRBV11-2,CASSQTGPYSYEQYF,TGTGCCAGCAGCCAGACAGGGCCATACTCCTACGAGCAGTACTTC
few,TRBD1,TRBJ2-7,TRBV7-9,CASSDTGTDILEQYF,TGTGCCAGCAGCGATACCGGGACAGATATACTCGAGCAGTACTTC
few,.,TRBJ1-2,TRBV20-1,CSAHSHYGYTF,TGCAGTGCTCACAGTCACTATGGCTACACCTTC
.,.,TRBJ2-2,TRBV6-6,CASSSPGRSPGELFF,TGTGCCAGCAGTTCGCCCGGACGGTCCCCCGGGGAGCTGTTTTTT
few,TRBD2,TRBJ2-7,TRBV7-9,CASSRGLADLYEQYF,TGTGCCAGCAGCCGTGGACTAGCGGACCTCTACGAGCAGTACTTC
few,TRBD2,TRBJ2-5,TRBV14,CASSRLETGREETQYF,TGTGCCAGCAGCCGGCTGGAGACCGGGAGGGAGGAGACCCAGTACTTC
few,.,TRBJ1-6,TRBV20-1,CSAIERGLNNSPLHF,TGCAGTGCGATAGAGAGAGGGCTGAATAATTCACCCCTCCACTTT
few,TRBD1,TRBJ1-1,TRBV14,CASSPIQDRGRLMNTEAFF,TGTGCCAGCAGCCCGATTCAGGACAGGGGGCGGCTCATGAACACTGAAGCTTTCTTT
.,TRBD1,TRBJ2-2,TRBV7-9,CASSPGTANTGELFF,TGTGCCAGCAGTCCCGGGACAGCGAACACCGGGGAGCTGTTTTTT
.,.,TRBJ2-3,TRBV11-2,CASSSGVVTSTDTQYF,TGTGCCAGCAGTTCCGGTGTAGTAACTAGCACAGATACGCAGTATTTT
.,.,TRBJ2-3,TRBV19,CASKDLTDTQYF,TGTGCCAGTAAGGACCTCACAGATACGCAGTATTTT
few,TRBD2,TRBJ2-1,TRBV7-2,CASSLELGGRNEQFF,TGTGCCAGCAGCTTAGAACTAGGCGGGAGGAATGAGCAGTTCTTC